This T cell receptor beta chain is from a study of shared T cell receptors in the human thymus. The CDR3 covers 13 residues. The ends were cut back, 3 bases at V and 3 bases at J, with 8 bases in the middle. Germline V gene data show CDR1 as MNHEY and CDR2 as SMNVEV (reference sequence). The method was immunoSEQ multiplex PCR; TCRdb's version includes in-frame clones alone and lacks a portion of them. The data hold about 380,000 clones, with roughly 94% observed a single time. The receptor's source is a human donor. Sample: thymocytes. This chain links TRBV27 with TRBJ1-1, with D possibly matching TRBD1 (5 bases). The DNA for the CDR3 is TGTGCCAGCAGTTTCGAAGGGGACACTGAAGCTTTCTTT. Translation gives CASSFEGDTEAFF.